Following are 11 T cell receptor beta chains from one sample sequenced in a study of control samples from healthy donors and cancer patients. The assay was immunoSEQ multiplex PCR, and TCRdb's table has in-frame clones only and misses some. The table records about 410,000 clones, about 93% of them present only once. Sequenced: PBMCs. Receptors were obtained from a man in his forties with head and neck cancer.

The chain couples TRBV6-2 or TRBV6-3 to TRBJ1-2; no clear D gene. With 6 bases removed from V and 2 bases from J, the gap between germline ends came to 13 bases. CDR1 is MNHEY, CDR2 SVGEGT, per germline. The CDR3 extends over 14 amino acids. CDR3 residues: CASSRRRFNYGYTF. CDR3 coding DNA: TGTGCCAGCAGCAGGAGAAGGTTCAACTATGGCTACACCTTC.

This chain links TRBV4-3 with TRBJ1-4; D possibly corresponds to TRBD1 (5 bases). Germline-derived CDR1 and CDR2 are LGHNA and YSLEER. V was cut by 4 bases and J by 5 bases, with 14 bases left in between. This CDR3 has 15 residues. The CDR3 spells CASSPQKGLNEKLFF. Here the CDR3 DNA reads TGCGCCAGCAGCCCGCAGAAGGGACTGAATGAAAAACTGTTTTTT.

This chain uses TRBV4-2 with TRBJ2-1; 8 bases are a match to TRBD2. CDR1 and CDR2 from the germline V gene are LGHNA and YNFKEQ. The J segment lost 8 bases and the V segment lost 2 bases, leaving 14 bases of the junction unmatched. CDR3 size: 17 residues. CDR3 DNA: TGTGCCAGCAGCCAAACACCGGGGACTAGAAGGGTCGATGAGCAGTTCTTC. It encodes CASSQTPGTRRVDEQFF.

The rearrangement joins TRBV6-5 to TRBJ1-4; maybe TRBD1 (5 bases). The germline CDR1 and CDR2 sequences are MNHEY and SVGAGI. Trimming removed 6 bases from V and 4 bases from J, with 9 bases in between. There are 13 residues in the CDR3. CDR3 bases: TGTGCCAGCAGCCTAGACAGTAATGAAAAACTGTTTTTT. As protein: CASSLDSNEKLFF.

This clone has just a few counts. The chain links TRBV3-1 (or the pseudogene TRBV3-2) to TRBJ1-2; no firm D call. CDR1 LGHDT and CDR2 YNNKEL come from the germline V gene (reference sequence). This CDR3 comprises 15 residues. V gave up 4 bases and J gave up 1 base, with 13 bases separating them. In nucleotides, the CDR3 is TGTGCCAGCAGCCCTTTTGCACTTCTTAACTATGGCTACACCTTC. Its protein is CASSPFALLNYGYTF.

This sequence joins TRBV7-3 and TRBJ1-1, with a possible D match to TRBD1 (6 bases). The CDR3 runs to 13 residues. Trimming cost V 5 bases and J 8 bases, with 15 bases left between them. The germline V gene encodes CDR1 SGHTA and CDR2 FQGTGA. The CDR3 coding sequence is TGTGCCAGCAGCCTAGAGGGGGGCGCGGAAGCTTTCTTT. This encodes CASSLEGGAEAFF.

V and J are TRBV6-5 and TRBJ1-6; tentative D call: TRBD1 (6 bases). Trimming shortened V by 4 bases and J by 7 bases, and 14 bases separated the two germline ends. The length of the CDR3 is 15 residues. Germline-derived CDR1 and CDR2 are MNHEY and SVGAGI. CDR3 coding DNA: TGTGCCAGCAGTTGGACCGGGACAAGAAATTCACCCCTCCACTTT. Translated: CASSWTGTRNSPLHF.

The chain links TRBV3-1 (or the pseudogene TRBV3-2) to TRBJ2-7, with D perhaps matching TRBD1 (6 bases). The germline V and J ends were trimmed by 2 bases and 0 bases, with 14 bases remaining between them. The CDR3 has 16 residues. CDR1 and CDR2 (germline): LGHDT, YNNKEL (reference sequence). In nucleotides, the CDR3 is TGTGCCAGCAGCCAACTGGGACATAATGTCTCCTACGAGCAGTACTTC. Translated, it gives CASSQLGHNVSYEQYF.

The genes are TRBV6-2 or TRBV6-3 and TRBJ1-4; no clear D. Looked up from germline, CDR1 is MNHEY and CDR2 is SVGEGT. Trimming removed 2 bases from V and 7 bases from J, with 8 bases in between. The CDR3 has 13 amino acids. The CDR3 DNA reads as TGTGCCAGCAGTTACATGGACCGTGAAAAACTGTTTTTT. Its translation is CASSYMDREKLFF.

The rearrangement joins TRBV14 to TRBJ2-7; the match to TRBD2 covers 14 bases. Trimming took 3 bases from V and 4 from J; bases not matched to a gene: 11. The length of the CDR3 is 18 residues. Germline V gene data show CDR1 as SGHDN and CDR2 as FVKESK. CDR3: CASSHGTSGGERGYEQYF. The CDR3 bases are TGTGCCAGCAGCCATGGGACTAGCGGGGGCGAAAGGGGATACGAGCAGTACTTC.

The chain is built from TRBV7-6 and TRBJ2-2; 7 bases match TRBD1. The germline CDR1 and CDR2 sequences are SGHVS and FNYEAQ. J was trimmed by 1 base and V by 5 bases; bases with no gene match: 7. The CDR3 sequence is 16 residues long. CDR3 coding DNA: TGTGCCAGCAGCCCCCTTAGGGACAGGAACACCGGGGAGCTGTTTTTT. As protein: CASSPLRDRNTGELFF.